The 8 T cell receptor beta chains below come from one sample, sequenced in a study of cytomegalovirus exposure and HLA in healthy donors. The PCR used 60 Vbeta and 13 Jbeta primers. Some clones are missing from TCRdb's copy, which holds only in-frame ones; the method was immunoSEQ multiplex PCR. The sample yields about 130,000 clones, approximately 80% seen once. The sequenced sample consisted of PBMCs. Receptors originate from a man aged 25-40 years in good health and CMV-seronegative.

This clone was recorded a few times. V usage is TRBV20-1 and J usage is TRBJ1-1; tentatively, D is TRBD1 (6 bases). Germline values: CDR1 DFQATT, CDR2 SNEGSKA (reference sequence). Deletions cut 5 bases from V and 12 bases from J, with 16 bases between. The CDR3 has 11 residues. CDR3 loop: CSAAQGQGSFF. The CDR3 nucleotides read TGCAGTGCTGCCCAGGGGCAGGGATCTTTCTTT.

V gene TRBV19 combines with J gene TRBJ1-4; no clear D. This CDR3 comprises 15 residues. CDR1 LNHDA and CDR2 SQIVND come from the germline V gene (reference sequence). Trimming shortened V by 3 bases and J by 8 bases, and 16 bases separated the two germline ends. Here the CDR3 DNA reads TGTGCCAGTAGTATGGAGGGCTCGCAAGGAGAAAAACTGTTTTTT. Its protein is CASSMEGSQGEKLFF.

The chain has TRBV28 and TRBJ2-7; no firm D call. Per the germline V gene, CDR1 is MDHEN and CDR2 is SYDVKM. The CDR3 has 10 residues. V lost 8 bases, J lost 2 bases, and 4 bases lay in between. CDR3 coding DNA: TGTGCCAGCGGGCCCTACGAGCAGTACTTC. Protein product: CASGPYEQYF.

This chain uses TRBV18 with TRBJ1-1; D unresolved. Trimming cost V 0 bases and J 2 bases, with 10 bases left between them. The CDR3 is made up of 15 amino acids. Germline assignment: CDR1 KGHSH and CDR2 LQKENI. The CDR3 here is CASSPPSTANTEAFF. The CDR3 nucleotides read TGTGCCAGCTCACCACCGTCTACAGCCAACACTGAAGCTTTCTTT.

The gene calls are TRBV28 and TRBJ2-3, with 12 bases fitting TRBD2. CDR1 is MDHEN and CDR2 is SYDVKM in the germline V gene. The CDR3 sequence is 18 residues long. V shed 6 bases and J 4 bases; nucleotides not matched to a gene: 14. CDR3 nucleotides: TGTGCCAGCAGGTCCGGACTAGCGGGATACAAAGGCGCAGATACGCAGTATTTT. Protein product: CASRSGLAGYKGADTQYF.

The chain has TRBV18 and TRBJ1-1, with TRBD1 as a possible D gene (5 bases). Germline CDR1 KGHSH, CDR2 LQKENI. This CDR3 contains 16 residues. V dropped 3 bases and J dropped 8 bases, with 22 bases sitting between them. DNA of the CDR3: TGTGCCAGCTCACCTAACCCTCAGGGTAAGGGTTCCGAAGCTTTCTTT. The encoded protein is CASSPNPQGKGSEAFF.

This rearrangement joins TRBV7-9 to TRBJ1-4, with 7 bases identical to TRBD1. Germline V gives CDR1 SEHNR, CDR2 FQNEAQ (reference sequence). The CDR3 is 14 residues long. Trimming at V came to 2 bases and at J to 5 bases, leaving 2 bases not matched to a gene. CDR3 nucleotide sequence: TGTGCCAGCAGCTTAATACAGGGGAATGAAAAACTGTTTTTT. This gives the protein CASSLIQGNEKLFF.

In DNA, the CDR3 is TGTGCCAGCAGCAAAGATGGCCCACCTTGCAAAACCCAGTACTTC. Residues: CASSKDGPPCKTQYF. The chain is built from TRBV21-1 and TRBJ2-5; the table's D call TRBD1 went unverified against the DNA. TRBV21-1 corresponds to a pseudogene. This CDR3 comprises 15 residues.